The clone carrying this T cell receptor beta chain was picked up a small number of times. Its antigen is as yet unknown. J gave up 0 bases and V 6 bases, and 9 bases lay outside the gene matches. CDR1 is SGHTA, CDR2 FQGNSA, per germline. The CDR3 consists of 17 residues. The data derive from a study of post-analysis software for immune sequencing data. Study-wide results and caveats: Five or six TRBV segments, TRBV5-6, TRBV5-1 and TRBV20-1 among them, were found more frequent in patients than controls. Controls significantly exceeded multiple sclerosis patients in normalized Chao1 diversity.

Prepared TCR beta cDNA libraries contained unique molecular identifiers. Using its own MiXCR run on the PCR reads, TCRdb lists one record per CDR3 protein. Counted here are hundreds of thousands of distinct CDR3 sequences, 30% occurring once; the ten biggest clones make up 0.5% to 0.6%. The chain joins TRBV7-2 to TRBJ2-1; 9 nucleotides line up with TRBD2. Sequencing was performed on blood. The receptor was derived from a girl aged 5 to 17 with multiple sclerosis. The CDR3 sequence is CASRVRGGGDSYNEQFF. The CDR3 coding sequence is TGTGCCAGCAGGGTCCGAGGCGGGGGGGACTCCTACAATGAGCAGTTCTTC.